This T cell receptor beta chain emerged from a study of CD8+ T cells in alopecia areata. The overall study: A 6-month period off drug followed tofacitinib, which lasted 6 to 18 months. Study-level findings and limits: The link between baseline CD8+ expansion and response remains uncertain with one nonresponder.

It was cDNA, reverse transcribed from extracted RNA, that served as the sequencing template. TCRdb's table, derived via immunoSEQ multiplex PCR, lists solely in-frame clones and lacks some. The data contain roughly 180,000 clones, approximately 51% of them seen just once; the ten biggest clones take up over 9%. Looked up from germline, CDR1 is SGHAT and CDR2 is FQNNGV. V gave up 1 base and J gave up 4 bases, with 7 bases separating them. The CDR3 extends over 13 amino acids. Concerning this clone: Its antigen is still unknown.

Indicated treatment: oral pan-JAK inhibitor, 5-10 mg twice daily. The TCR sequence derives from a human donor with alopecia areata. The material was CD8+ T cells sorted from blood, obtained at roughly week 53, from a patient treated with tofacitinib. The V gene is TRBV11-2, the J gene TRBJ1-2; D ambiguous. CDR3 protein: CASSLGSLYGYTF. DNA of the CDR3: TGTGCCAGCAGCTTAGGAAGTCTCTATGGCTACACCTTC.